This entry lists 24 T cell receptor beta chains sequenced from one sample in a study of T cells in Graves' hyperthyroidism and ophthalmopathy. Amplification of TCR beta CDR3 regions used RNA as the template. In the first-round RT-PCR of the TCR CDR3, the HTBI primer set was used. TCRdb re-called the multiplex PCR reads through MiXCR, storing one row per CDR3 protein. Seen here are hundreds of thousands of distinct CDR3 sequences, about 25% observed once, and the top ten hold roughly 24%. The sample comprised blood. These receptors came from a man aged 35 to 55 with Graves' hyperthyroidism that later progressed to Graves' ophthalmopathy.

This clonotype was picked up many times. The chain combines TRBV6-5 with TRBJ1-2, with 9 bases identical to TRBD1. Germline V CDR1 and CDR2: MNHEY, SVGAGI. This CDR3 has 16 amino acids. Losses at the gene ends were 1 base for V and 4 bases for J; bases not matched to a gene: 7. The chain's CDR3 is CASSYFWTGDSYGYTF. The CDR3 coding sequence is TGTGCCAGCAGTTACTTTTGGACAGGGGATTCCTATGGCTACACCTTC.

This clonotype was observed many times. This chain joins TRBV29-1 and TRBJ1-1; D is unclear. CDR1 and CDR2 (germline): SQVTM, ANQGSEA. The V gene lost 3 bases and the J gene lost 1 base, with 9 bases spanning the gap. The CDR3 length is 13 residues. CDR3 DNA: TGCAGCGTTGAGCGACAACGGAACACTGAAGCTTTCTTT. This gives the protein CSVERQRNTEAFF. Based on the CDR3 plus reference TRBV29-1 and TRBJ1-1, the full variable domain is SAVISQKPSRDICQRGTSLTIQCQVDSQVTMMFWYRQQPGQSLTLIATANQGSEATYESGFVIDKFPISRPNLTFSTLTVSNMSPEDSSIYLCSVERQRNTEAFFGQGTRLTVV.

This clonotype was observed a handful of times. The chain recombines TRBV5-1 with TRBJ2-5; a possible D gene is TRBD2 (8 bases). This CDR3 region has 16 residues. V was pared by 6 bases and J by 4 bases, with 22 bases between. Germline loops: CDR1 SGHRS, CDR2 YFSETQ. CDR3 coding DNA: TGCGCCAGCACCCCAGGGGGAGCGGGAGTCGGAGAGACCCAGTACTTC. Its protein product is CASTPGGAGVGETQYF.

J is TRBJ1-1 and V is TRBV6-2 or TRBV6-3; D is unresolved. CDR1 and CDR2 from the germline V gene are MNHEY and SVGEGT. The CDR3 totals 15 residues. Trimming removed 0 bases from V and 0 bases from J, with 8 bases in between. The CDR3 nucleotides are TGTGCCAGCAGTTACTCGAGGCAGATGAACACTGAAGCTTTCTTT. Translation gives CASSYSRQMNTEAFF.

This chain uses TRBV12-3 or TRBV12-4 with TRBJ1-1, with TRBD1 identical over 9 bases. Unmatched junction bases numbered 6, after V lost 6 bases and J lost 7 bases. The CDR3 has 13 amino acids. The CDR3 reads CASRRDRVHEAFF. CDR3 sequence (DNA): TGTGCCAGCAGACGGGACAGGGTCCATGAAGCTTTCTTT.

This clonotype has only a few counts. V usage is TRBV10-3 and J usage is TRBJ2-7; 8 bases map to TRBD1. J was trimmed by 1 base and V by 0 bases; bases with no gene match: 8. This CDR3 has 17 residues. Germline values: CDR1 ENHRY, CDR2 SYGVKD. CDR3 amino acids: CAISESRSDRGSYEQYF. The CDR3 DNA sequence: TGTGCCATCAGTGAGTCCCGGTCTGACAGGGGTTCCTACGAGCAGTACTTC.

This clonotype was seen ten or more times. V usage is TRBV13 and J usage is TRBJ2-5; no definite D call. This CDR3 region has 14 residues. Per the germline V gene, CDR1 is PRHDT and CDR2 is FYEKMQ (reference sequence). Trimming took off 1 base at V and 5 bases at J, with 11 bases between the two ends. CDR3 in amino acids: CASSLVVSRETQYF. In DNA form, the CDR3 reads TGTGCCAGCAGCTTAGTAGTTTCTCGGGAGACCCAGTACTTC.

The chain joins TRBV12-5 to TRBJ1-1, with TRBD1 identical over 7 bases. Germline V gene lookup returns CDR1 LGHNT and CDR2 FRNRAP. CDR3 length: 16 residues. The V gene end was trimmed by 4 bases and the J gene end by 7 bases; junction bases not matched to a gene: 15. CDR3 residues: CASGSRTGLAQLEAFF. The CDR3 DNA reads TGTGCTAGTGGTTCCAGGACAGGACTCGCGCAACTTGAAGCTTTCTTT.

This CDR3 reads CASTTPGQNPYEQYF. The CDR3 DNA reads as TGTGCCAGCACCACCCCGGGACAGAATCCCTACGAGCAGTACTTC. The gene calls are TRBV28 and TRBJ2-7; 7 bases align to TRBD1. CDR1 is MDHEN and CDR2 is SYDVKM in the germline V gene. The J segment lost 2 bases and the V segment lost 7 bases, leaving 11 bases of the junction unmatched. The CDR3 totals 15 residues. Variable domain in full (rest from reference TRBV28 and TRBJ2-7): DVKVTQSSRYLVKRTGEKVFLECVQDMDHENMFWYRQDPGLGLRLIYFSYDVKMKEKGDIPEGYSVSREKKERFSLILESASTNQTSMYLCASTTPGQNPYEQYFGPGTRLTVT.

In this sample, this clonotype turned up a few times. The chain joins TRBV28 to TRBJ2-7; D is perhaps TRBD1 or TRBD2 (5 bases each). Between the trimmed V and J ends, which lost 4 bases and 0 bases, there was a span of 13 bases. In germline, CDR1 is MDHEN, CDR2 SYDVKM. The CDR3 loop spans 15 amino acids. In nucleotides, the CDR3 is TGTGCCAGCAGTTCCTTGGGGGACCACTCCTACGAGCAGTACTTC. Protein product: CASSSLGDHSYEQYF.

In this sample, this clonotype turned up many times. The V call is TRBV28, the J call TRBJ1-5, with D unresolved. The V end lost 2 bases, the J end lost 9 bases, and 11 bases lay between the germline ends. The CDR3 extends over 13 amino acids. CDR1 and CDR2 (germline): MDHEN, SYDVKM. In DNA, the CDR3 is TGTGCCAGCAGTTTAGTGACGGGTCTGCCCCAGCATTTT. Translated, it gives CASSLVTGLPQHF.

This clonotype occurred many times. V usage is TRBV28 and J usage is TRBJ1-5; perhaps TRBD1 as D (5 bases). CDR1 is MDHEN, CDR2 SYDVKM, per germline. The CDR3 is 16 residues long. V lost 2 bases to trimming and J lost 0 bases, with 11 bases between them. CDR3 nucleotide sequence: TGTGCCAGCAGTTTACTTCAGGGCACTAGCAATCAGCCCCAGCATTTT. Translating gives CASSLLQGTSNQPQHF.

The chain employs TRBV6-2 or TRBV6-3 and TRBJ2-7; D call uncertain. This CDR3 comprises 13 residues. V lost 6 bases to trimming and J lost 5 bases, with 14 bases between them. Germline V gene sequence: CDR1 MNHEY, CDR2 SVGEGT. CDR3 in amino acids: CASRLSPDHEQYF. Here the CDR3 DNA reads TGTGCCAGCAGACTTTCCCCCGACCACGAGCAGTACTTC.

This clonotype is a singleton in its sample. The chain's CDR3 is CASSSREGANVLTF. The CDR3 bases are TGTGCCAGCAGTTCCAGGGAAGGGGCCAACGTCCTGACTTTC. V usage is TRBV27 and J usage is TRBJ2-6; perhaps TRBD1 as D (5 bases). The CDR3 is 14 amino acids. Trimming took 4 bases from V and 4 from J, leaving 8 bases between them. CDR1 and CDR2 from the germline V gene are MNHEY and SMNVEV (reference sequence).

The CDR3: CASRDTGTSGLETQYF. The CDR3 region has the DNA TGTGCCAGTAGGGATACCGGGACTAGCGGCTTGGAGACCCAGTACTTC. The V call is TRBV19, the J call TRBJ2-5, with 11 bases lining up with TRBD2. Trimming took 6 bases from V and 5 from J; bases not matched to a gene: 11. From germline, CDR1 is LNHDA and CDR2 SQIVND (reference sequence). The CDR3 sequence is 16 residues long.

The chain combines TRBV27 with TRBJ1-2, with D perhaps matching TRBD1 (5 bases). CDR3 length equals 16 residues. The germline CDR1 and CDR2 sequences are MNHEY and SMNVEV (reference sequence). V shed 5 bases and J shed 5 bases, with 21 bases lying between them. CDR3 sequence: CASSPQGSLHLYGYTF. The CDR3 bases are TGTGCCAGCAGTCCTCAGGGCTCCCTCCACCTTTATGGCTACACCTTC.

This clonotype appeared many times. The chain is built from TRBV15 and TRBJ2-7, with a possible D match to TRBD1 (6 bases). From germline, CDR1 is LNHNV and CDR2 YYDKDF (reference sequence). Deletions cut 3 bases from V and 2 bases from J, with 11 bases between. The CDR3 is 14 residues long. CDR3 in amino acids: CATSSIGDTYEQYF. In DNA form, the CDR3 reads TGTGCCACCAGCAGTATTGGGGACACCTACGAGCAGTACTTC. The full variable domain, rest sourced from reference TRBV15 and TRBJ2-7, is DAMVIQNPRYQVTQFGKPVTLSCSQTLNHNVMYWYQQKSSQAPKLLFHYYDKDFNNEADTPDNFQSRRPNTSFCFLDIRSPGLGDTAMYLCATSSIGDTYEQYFGPGTRLTVT.

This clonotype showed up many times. CDR3 DNA sequence: TGTGCCAGCACTTTGTCCGTCGCGTTTGAAGCTTTCTTT. Translating it yields CASTLSVAFEAFF. The chain uses TRBV12-3 or TRBV12-4 and TRBJ1-1; D not resolved. With 7 bases removed from V and 7 bases from J, the gap between germline ends came to 16 bases. The length of the CDR3 is 13 residues.

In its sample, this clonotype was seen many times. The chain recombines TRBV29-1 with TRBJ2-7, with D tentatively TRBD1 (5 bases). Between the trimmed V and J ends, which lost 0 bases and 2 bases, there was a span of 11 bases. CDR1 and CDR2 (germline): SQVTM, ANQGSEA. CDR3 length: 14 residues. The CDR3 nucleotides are TGCAGCGTTGAAGATCTTGACAGCCCCTACGAGCAGTACTTC. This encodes CSVEDLDSPYEQYF.

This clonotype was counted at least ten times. CDR3 amino acids: CASRRQAASYEQYF. CDR3 nucleotide sequence: TGTGCCAGCAGAAGACAGGCTGCCTCCTACGAGCAGTACTTC. The genes are TRBV6-5 and TRBJ2-7; a possible D gene is TRBD1 (6 bases). This CDR3 region has 14 residues. Germline CDR1 is MNHEY and CDR2 is SVGAGI. V was clipped by 6 bases and J by 0 bases, with 12 bases between them.

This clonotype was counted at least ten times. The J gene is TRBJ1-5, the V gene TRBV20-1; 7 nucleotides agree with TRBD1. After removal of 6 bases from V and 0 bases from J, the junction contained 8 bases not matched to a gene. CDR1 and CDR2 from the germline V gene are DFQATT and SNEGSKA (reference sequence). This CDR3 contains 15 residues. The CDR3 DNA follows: TGCAGTGCCCCCAGGGGGGGGGTTAGCAATCAGCCCCAGCATTTT. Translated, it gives CSAPRGGVSNQPQHF.

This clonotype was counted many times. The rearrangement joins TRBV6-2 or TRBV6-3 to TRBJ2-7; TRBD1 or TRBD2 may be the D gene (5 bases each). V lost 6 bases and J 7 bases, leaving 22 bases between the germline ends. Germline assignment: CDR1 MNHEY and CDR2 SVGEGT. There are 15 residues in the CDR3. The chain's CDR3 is CASSSGRKGTLEQYF. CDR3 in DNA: TGTGCCAGCAGCTCGGGACGAAAAGGCACCTTGGAGCAGTACTTC.

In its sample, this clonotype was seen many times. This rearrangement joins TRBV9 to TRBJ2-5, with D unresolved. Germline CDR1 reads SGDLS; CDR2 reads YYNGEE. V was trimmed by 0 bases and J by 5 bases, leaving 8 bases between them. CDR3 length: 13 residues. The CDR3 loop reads CASSVDRVETQYF. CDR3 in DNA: TGTGCCAGCAGCGTAGATCGGGTGGAGACCCAGTACTTC.

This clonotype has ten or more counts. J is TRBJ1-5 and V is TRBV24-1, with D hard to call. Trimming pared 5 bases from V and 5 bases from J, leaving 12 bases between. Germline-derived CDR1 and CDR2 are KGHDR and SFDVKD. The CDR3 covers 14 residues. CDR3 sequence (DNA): TGTGCCACCAGTGGACACAGTTTAGATCAGCCCCAGCATTTT. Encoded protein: CATSGHSLDQPQHF.